This record looks at one T cell receptor (beta chain) sequence and its context. The antigen remains undetermined. This specimen comes from a study of cytomegalovirus exposure and HLA in healthy donors. The CDR3 covers 13 residues. V lost 3 bases, J lost 9 bases, and 8 bases stayed unmatched. Per the germline V gene, CDR1 is GTSNPN and CDR2 is SVGIG (reference sequence). Study observations and caveats: There was a cluster of highly shared sequence variants that was likely a sequencing artifact. Apparent HLA restriction characterized most CMV-associated TCR beta chains in a later analysis.

PCR involved 60 Vbeta and 13 Jbeta primers. Here immunoSEQ multiplex PCR was the method, and the copy in TCRdb shows in-frame clones only, minus some. The sample lists some 13,000 clones, under 70% occurring once. The sequence was obtained from a woman in her forties or fifties in good health and CMV-seropositive. The sequencing sample was made of PBMCs. The chain carries TRBV30 and TRBJ1-5; 7 positions agree with TRBD1. In nucleotides, the CDR3 is TGTGCCTGGAGCCCAGGGGGTGAGTCGCCCCAGCATTTT. Translation gives CAWSPGGESPQHF.